This T cell receptor beta chain was found in a study of blood T cell repertoires in COVID-19. The overall study: COVID-19 samples, acute and convalescent, were from the United States, Italy and Spain. T cells, B-cell-depleted T cells, or PBMCs supplied cDNA or gDNA.

Between the trimmed V and J ends, which lost 0 bases and 4 bases, there was a span of 13 bases. The CDR3 is 15 residues long. Germline V lookup: CDR1 SGHNT, CDR2 YYREEE (reference sequence). Per the original methods: Amplification from reference gene primers served as the basis for estimated nucleated cell counts. Clones were read by immunoSEQ multiplex PCR, and TCRdb kept only the in-frame ones, dropping some. That table is the source of V, J and clone size, and D and trimming were worked out from the DNA. Of over 85,000 clones listed, around 88% are singletons. Material: peripheral blood. The TCR sequence derives from a woman older than 75 with acute or convalescent COVID-19. The chain has TRBV5-4 and TRBJ1-2; D may be TRBD1 (5 bases). CDR3 DNA: TGTGCCAGCAGCTTGGCCGGGGGGGTGGGCTATGGCTACACCTTC. The encoded protein is CASSLAGGVGYGYTF. Complete variable domain (other parts from reference TRBV5-4 and TRBJ1-2): ETGVTQSPTHLIKTRGQQVTLRCSSQSGHNTVSWYQQALGQGPQFIFQYYREEENGRGNFPPRFSGLQFPNYSSELNVNALELDDSALYLCASSLAGGVGYGYTFGSGTRLTVV.